What follows are 29 T cell receptor beta chains derived from one specimen sequenced in a study of post-analysis software for immune sequencing data. Whole-study results and caveats: Patients had higher frequencies than controls of about five TRBV segments, including TRBV5-6, TRBV5-1 and TRBV20-1.

Unique molecular identifiers were present in the TCR beta cDNA libraries. Each CDR3 protein is one row after TCRdb ran MiXCR on the PCR reads. The table includes approximately 730,000 distinct CDR3 sequences, 30% detected once. These receptors lack a known antigen. The specimen was blood. These receptor sequences come from a girl aged 5 to 17 with multiple sclerosis.

The rearrangement uses TRBV10-3 and TRBJ2-1; 7 nucleotides match TRBD2. After removal of 8 bases from V and 8 bases from J, the junction contained 0 bases not matched to a gene. Germline V gene lookup returns CDR1 ENHRY and CDR2 SYGVKD. This CDR3 is built from 10 residues. Written as DNA, the CDR3 is TGTGCCATCGGGGGGGATGAGCAGTTCTTC. It translates to CAIGGDEQFF.

This clonotype was recorded once. The junction departs from germline at one end; a sequencing error may be responsible. This chain joins TRBV5-1 and TRBJ2-7, with a possible D match to TRBD1 (7 bases). The germline CDR1 and CDR2 sequences are SGHRS and YFSETQ. This CDR3 spans 16 amino acids. The CDR3 reads CAGSARGASASYEQYF. Here the CDR3 DNA reads TGCGCCGGCAGCGCCAGGGGGGCTAGCGCTTCCTACGAGCAGTACTTC.

The rearrangement uses TRBV27 and TRBJ1-5, with a weak D call TRBD1 (6 bases). In germline, CDR1 is MNHEY, CDR2 SMNVEV (reference sequence). V was shortened by 3 bases and J by 7 bases, with 16 bases between the two germline ends. The CDR3 covers 15 residues. The DNA for the CDR3 is TGTGCCAGCAGTTTTGCGGGCAGGGGAGGACAGCCCCAGCATTTT. This sequence encodes CASSFAGRGGQPQHF.

This clonotype was seen a handful of times. The V gene is TRBV20-1, the J gene TRBJ2-5, with 8 bases fitting TRBD2. The CDR3 runs 14 residues. V shed 5 bases and J 5 bases; nucleotides not matched to a gene: 10. Per germline, CDR1 DFQATT and CDR2 SNEGSKA (reference sequence). CDR3 in DNA: TGCAGTGCTCCGAGCGGGAGTTTATGGGAGACCCAGTACTTC. Translated: CSAPSGSLWETQYF.

The sample holds a few counts of this clonotype. The rearrangement uses TRBV5-5 and TRBJ1-1; D not certain. The V end was cut by 4 bases, the J end by 6 bases, with 13 bases between. The CDR3 extends over 13 amino acids. Germline CDR1 is SGHKS and CDR2 is YYEKEE (reference sequence). The CDR3 DNA reads as TGTGCCAGCAGCCACTCAGGTACCGCTGAAGCTTTCTTT. It codes for CASSHSGTAEAFF.

There are a few counts of this clonotype. This chain links TRBV4-3 with TRBJ1-4, with D unresolved. CDR1 is LGHNA, CDR2 YSLEER, per germline. CDR3 size: 15 residues. Trimming took off 1 base at V and 8 bases at J, with 14 bases between the two ends. CDR3 region: CASSQVGRGKEKLFF. Written as DNA, the CDR3 is TGCGCCAGCAGCCAAGTTGGGCGCGGTAAGGAAAAACTGTTTTTT.

The CDR3: CASSTGRQARGAKNIQYF. The DNA for the CDR3 is TGTGCCAGTAGTACCGGTCGACAGGCTCGGGGAGCCAAAAACATTCAGTACTTC. V gene TRBV19 combines with J gene TRBJ2-4, with D possibly matching TRBD1 (6 bases). V lost 4 bases and J lost 0, with 19 bases in between. The CDR3 loop spans 18 amino acids. The germline V gene encodes CDR1 LNHDA and CDR2 SQIVND (reference sequence).

The chain combines TRBV20-1 with TRBJ2-7; D is undetermined. This CDR3 contains 14 residues. Germline V gives CDR1 DFQATT, CDR2 SNEGSKA (reference sequence). V dropped 3 bases and J dropped 0 bases, with 12 bases sitting between them. Here the CDR3 DNA reads TGCAGTGCTAGGCTCGACGGGCCCTCCTACGAGCAGTACTTC. Amino acids: CSARLDGPSYEQYF.

This rearrangement joins TRBV9 to TRBJ2-5; D might be TRBD1 (5 bases). This CDR3 has 14 amino acids. Looked up from germline, CDR1 is SGDLS and CDR2 is YYNGEE. Trimming pared 3 bases from V and 5 bases from J, leaving 14 bases between. The CDR3 DNA reads as TGTGCCAGCAGCGCGAGCTCCTGGGGCGAGACCCAGTACTTC. Translating it yields CASSASSWGETQYF. Full variable domain (remainder filled in from reference TRBV9 and TRBJ2-5): DSGVTQTPKHLITATGQRVTLRCSPRSGDLSVYWYQQSLDQGLQFLIQYYNGEERAKGNILERFSAQQFPDLHSELNLSSLELGDSALYFCASSASSWGETQYFGPGTRLLVL.

This clonotype was detected a few times. The chain uses TRBV9 and TRBJ2-1, with no clear D. Between the trimmed V and J ends, which lost 0 bases and 4 bases, there was a span of 11 bases. Germline values: CDR1 SGDLS, CDR2 YYNGEE. The CDR3 extends over 15 amino acids. For the CDR3, the DNA is TGTGCCAGCAGCGTAGGTAGGGTCGGTTACAATGAGCAGTTCTTC. This gives the protein CASSVGRVGYNEQFF.

There are a few counts of this clonotype. The gene calls are TRBV7-9 and TRBJ1-1, with D unclear. This CDR3 is 12 amino acids long. The germline V gene has CDR1 SEHNR and CDR2 FQNEAQ (reference sequence). The CDR3 bases are TGTTATACGAGGGAAATGAACACTGAAGCTTTCTTT. It codes for CYTREMNTEAFF.

In this sample, this clonotype turned up a few times. The chain combines TRBV18 with TRBJ2-1; 7 positions agree with TRBD2. Trimming cost V 3 bases and J 12 bases; bases outside gene matches: 11. This CDR3 is built from 14 residues. Germline CDR1 reads KGHSH; CDR2 reads LQKENI. CDR3 amino acids: CASSPIGTTRGQFF. The CDR3 bases are TGTGCCAGCTCACCTATAGGGACTACCCGCGGGCAGTTCTTC.

Many counts were recorded for this clonotype. V is TRBV27 and J is TRBJ2-7; D gene unclear. The CDR3 sequence is 12 residues long. V dropped 6 bases and J dropped 0 bases, with 6 bases sitting between them. The germline CDR1 and CDR2 sequences are MNHEY and SMNVEV (reference sequence). CDR3 nucleotides: TGTGCCAGCAGCAGGAGCTCCTACGAGCAGTACTTC. Protein: CASSRSSYEQYF.

This clonotype was picked up a small number of times. The CDR3 protein is CASSSDGGGGANVLTF. CDR3 coding DNA: TGTGCCAGCAGTTCGGATGGGGGTGGTGGGGCCAACGTCCTGACTTTC. The chain has TRBV2 and TRBJ2-6, with D tentatively TRBD1 or TRBD2 (5 bases each). Trimming shortened V by 5 bases and J by 3 bases, and 14 bases separated the two germline ends. CDR1 is SNHLY and CDR2 is FYNNEI in the germline V gene. This CDR3 region has 16 residues.

Only a few counts were recorded for this clonotype. The chain carries TRBV12-3 or TRBV12-4 and TRBJ2-1, with 9 bases identical to TRBD1. V was clipped by 7 bases and J by 7 bases; unmatched bases: 11. The CDR3 covers 15 residues. The DNA for the CDR3 is TGTGCCAGCACCGATTTAGGGACAGGGAAGAATGAGCAGTTCTTC. It translates to CASTDLGTGKNEQFF.

This clonotype was counted a few times. The chain has TRBV28 and TRBJ2-7; the D call may be TRBD1 or TRBD2 (5 bases each). The CDR3 loop spans 14 amino acids. Between the trimmed V and J ends, which lost 5 bases and 6 bases, there was a span of 17 bases. The V gene's germline CDR1 is MDHEN and CDR2 SYDVKM. CDR3 protein: CASSPLRTRGEQYF. CDR3 DNA: TGTGCCAGCAGTCCCCTTCGGACGAGGGGCGAGCAGTACTTC.

The chain is built from TRBV18 and TRBJ2-4; a possible D gene is TRBD1 (6 bases). The J call may be mistaken, given a closer DNA end match to TRBJ2-7. Looked up from germline, CDR1 is KGHSH and CDR2 is LQKENI. The CDR3 consists of 14 residues. CDR3 bases: TGTGCCAGCTCACTCACAGGGAAAGACTACGAGCAGTACTTC. Amino acids: CASSLTGKDYEQYF.

The V and J genes are TRBV7-8 and TRBJ2-7; D not certain. The CDR3 runs 17 residues. Trimming removed 5 bases at V and 2 bases at J, with 22 bases between. The V gene's germline CDR1 is SGHVS and CDR2 FQNEAQ. CDR3 sequence: CASSRSAGQAEPYEQYF. DNA for the CDR3: TGTGCCAGCAGCCGATCCGCCGGGCAGGCCGAACCCTACGAGCAGTACTTC.

This clonotype was picked up many times. The V gene is TRBV12-3 or TRBV12-4, the J gene TRBJ2-3; no clear D gene. V gave up 5 bases and J gave up 6 bases, with 9 bases separating them. The CDR3 is 12 amino acids. The chain's CDR3 is CASSPFSDTQYF. In DNA form, the CDR3 reads TGTGCCAGCAGTCCGTTCTCGGATACGCAGTATTTT.

This clonotype was seen at least ten times. The genes are TRBV20-1 and TRBJ2-5; D gene unclear. The V gene lost 3 bases and the J gene lost 4 bases, with 6 bases spanning the gap. Per germline, CDR1 DFQATT and CDR2 SNEGSKA (reference sequence). The CDR3 totals 11 residues. The CDR3: CSARVGETQYF. CDR3 sequence (DNA): TGCAGTGCTAGGGTCGGAGAGACCCAGTACTTC.

V and J are TRBV20-1 and TRBJ2-1; 10 bases fit TRBD2. In germline, CDR1 is DFQATT, CDR2 SNEGSKA (reference sequence). The CDR3 covers 15 residues. V gave up 3 bases and J gave up 8 bases; unmatched junction bases: 10. For the CDR3, the DNA is TGCAGTGCTAGGGGCCTAGCGGGAGATCGACATGAGCAGTTCTTC. Amino acid sequence: CSARGLAGDRHEQFF.

This clonotype has only a few counts. V gene TRBV12-3 or TRBV12-4 combines with J gene TRBJ1-2; D is undetermined. The CDR3 contains 12 residues. Trimming cost V 6 bases and J 7 bases, with 12 bases left between them. CDR3 sequence (DNA): TGTGCCAGCAGCCCGTCGGGAATTGGCTACACCTTC. It encodes CASSPSGIGYTF.

The sample holds many counts of this clonotype. This rearrangement joins TRBV12-3 or TRBV12-4 to TRBJ2-7; 10 bases match TRBD1. The CDR3 is 14 residues long. The junction had 6 bases not matched to a gene; V was cut back by 3 bases and J by 7 bases. The CDR3 protein is CASSFFDRGREQYF. CDR3 nucleotides: TGTGCCAGCAGTTTTTTCGACAGGGGGCGGGAGCAGTACTTC.

The CDR3 sequence: CSVGGILNTEAFF. The CDR3 nucleotides read TGCAGCGTGGGAGGGATACTGAACACTGAAGCTTTCTTT. The chain employs TRBV29-1 and TRBJ1-1; no firm D call. CDR3 length equals 13 residues. CDR1 SQVTM and CDR2 ANQGSEA come from the germline V gene. The V gene lost 6 bases and the J gene lost 0 bases, with 11 bases spanning the gap.

CDR3 residues: CASSPGTQSTDTQYF. The CDR3 coding sequence is TGTGCCAGCAGCCCCGGGACGCAGAGCACAGATACGCAGTATTTT. The chain has TRBV14 and TRBJ2-3, with D perhaps being TRBD1 or TRBD2 (5 bases each). The V gene lost 4 bases and the J gene lost 0 bases, with 11 bases spanning the gap. The CDR3 length is 15 residues. The germline gives CDR1 SGHDN, CDR2 FVKESK. The full variable domain, its missing parts supplied by reference TRBV14 and TRBJ2-3, is EAGVTQFPSHSVIEKGQTVTLRCDPISGHDNLYWYRRVMGKEIKFLLHFVKESKQDESGMPNNRFLAERTGGTYSTLKVQPAELEDSGVYFCASSPGTQSTDTQYFGPGTRLTVL.

This clonotype occurred a few times. The chain has TRBV7-9 and TRBJ2-5; possibly TRBD1 for D (5 bases). V was clipped by 3 bases and J by 2 bases, with 13 bases between them. The CDR3 runs 15 residues. The germline CDR1 and CDR2 sequences are SEHNR and FQNEAQ (reference sequence). The CDR3 nucleotides read TGTGCCAGCAGCTTTGGGTCAGGACAACAAGAGACCCAGTACTTC. It yields the protein CASSFGSGQQETQYF.

J is TRBJ2-3 and V is TRBV6-1; TRBD2 matches 13 bases. With V trimmed by 5 bases and J by 1 base, 9 bases remained unmatched. Germline V CDR1 and CDR2: MNHNS, SASEGT. The CDR3 covers 18 residues. CDR3 DNA: TGTGCCAGCAGTCCCTGGACTAGCGGGAGTTGGGGCACAGATACGCAGTATTTT. It codes for CASSPWTSGSWGTDTQYF.

Only a few counts were recorded for this clonotype. The chain links TRBV20-1 to TRBJ1-2; no reliable D call. CDR3 length: 11 residues. V was pared by 5 bases and J by 0 bases, with 4 bases between. Germline V gives CDR1 DFQATT, CDR2 SNEGSKA (reference sequence). CDR3 nucleotides: TGCAGTGCTGGGACTAACTATGGCTACACCTTC. This sequence encodes CSAGTNYGYTF.

This clonotype was observed a few times. The CDR3 bases are TGCGCCAGCAGCCAAGATTTCCAATCGGAGACCCAGTACTTC. Amino acids: CASSQDFQSETQYF. This chain connects TRBV4-3 to TRBJ2-5; no clear D. Between the trimmed V and J ends, which lost 0 bases and 5 bases, there was a span of 10 bases. Germline V lookup: CDR1 LGHNA, CDR2 YSLEER. The CDR3 is 14 residues long.